Sequencing of this TCR beta chain was carried out in a study of OX40 agonist ivuxolimab in advanced cancers. Study results and caveats: There was clonal expansion of CD4+ and CD8+ blood T cells by week 6 at 0.1 to 3.0 mg/kg. Relative to CD4+ cells, CD8+ T cells on average had more expanded clones.

A remark on this clone: The antigen remains unidentified.

Clones were read by immunoSEQ multiplex PCR, and TCRdb kept only the in-frame ones, dropping some. Of roughly 80,000 clones listed, around 86% are singletons. The receptor's source is an adult with an advanced solid tumor such as melanoma, head and neck, liver or kidney cancer. The sequencing used CD4+ or CD8+ T cells sorted from blood, collected in a trial of the OX40 agonist ivuxolimab.

CDR3 nucleotide sequence: TGCGCCAGCAGCCCGGGGGACAGGGAGAACACTGAAGCTTTCTTT. This sequence encodes CASSPGDRENTEAFF. The J gene is TRBJ1-1, the V gene TRBV5-1; 9 nucleotides agree with TRBD1. V gave up 4 bases and J gave up 1 base; unmatched junction bases: 5. This CDR3 spans 15 amino acids. Germline CDR1 and CDR2: SGHRS and YFSETQ.